The next 23 T cell receptor beta chains were all read from a single sample in a study of shared clonotypes between healthy human individuals. Produced via immunoSEQ multiplex PCR; TCRdb's table is partial and in-frame only. The table has 2,100,000 or so clones, nearly 97% seen once. The sample comprised naive CD4+ T cells sorted from blood. Subset in this sample: CD45RA+ positively selected. These receptors all come from a man younger than 35 in good health.

The rearrangement uses TRBV29-1 and TRBJ2-1; TRBD2 is a possible D gene (5 bases). V was shortened by 3 bases and J by 1 base, with 13 bases between the two germline ends. CDR1 is SQVTM and CDR2 is ANQGSEA in the germline V gene. The CDR3 contains 15 residues. The CDR3 DNA is TGCAGCGTTGATTTCCGGGGATCATCCTACAATGAGCAGTTCTTC. Translating gives CSVDFRGSSYNEQFF.

The CDR3 protein is CASSPGLLVNSNQPQHF. In DNA form, the CDR3 reads TGTGCCAGCAGCCCCGGGCTGTTGGTTAATAGCAATCAGCCCCAGCATTTT. The chain couples TRBV5-5 to TRBJ1-5; no definite D call. The CDR3 is made up of 17 amino acids. V lost 4 bases, J lost 0 bases, and 17 bases lay in between. Per germline, CDR1 SGHKS and CDR2 YYEKEE (reference sequence).

Written as DNA, the CDR3 is TGTGCCAGCAGCTTGGGGGGAAACATTCAGTACTTC. Its translation: CASSLGGNIQYF. This rearrangement joins TRBV5-8 to TRBJ2-4; D unresolved. The CDR3 runs to 12 residues. Trimming took off 0 bases at V and 6 bases at J, with 4 bases between the two ends. The V gene's germline CDR1 is SGHTS and CDR2 YDEGEE. The full variable domain, rest sourced from reference TRBV5-8 and TRBJ2-4, is EAGVTQSPTHLIKTRGQQATLRCSPISGHTSVYWYQQALGLGLQFLLWYDEGEERNRGNFPPRFSGRQFPNYSSELNVNALELEDSALYLCASSLGGNIQYFGAGTRLSVL.

This chain uses TRBV11-2 with TRBJ2-1; TRBD2 matches 11 bases. The germline V gene has CDR1 SGHAT and CDR2 FQNNGV. V lost 6 bases to trimming and J lost 4 bases; unmatched junction nucleotides: 5. The CDR3 totals 15 residues. The chain's CDR3 is CASRSTSGRYNEQFF. The CDR3 DNA sequence: TGTGCCAGCAGGAGTACTAGCGGGAGATACAATGAGCAGTTCTTC.

The V gene is TRBV10-3, the J gene TRBJ1-2, with D unresolved. This CDR3 comprises 15 residues. V was shortened by 3 bases and J by 1 base, with 12 bases between the two germline ends. Germline V gene data show CDR1 as ENHRY and CDR2 as SYGVKD. Here the CDR3 DNA reads TGTGCCATCAGTGAAAGGTCAGGAGGTAACTATGGCTACACCTTC. This translates into CAISERSGGNYGYTF.

As regards this clone: The same CDR3 can be traced to other DNA sequences in this sample. This chain uses TRBV18 with TRBJ2-7; D gene uncertain. Germline CDR1 reads KGHSH; CDR2 reads LQKENI. Trimming stripped 2 bases from V and 1 base from J, with 9 bases between. The CDR3 extends over 14 amino acids. DNA for the CDR3: TGTGCCAGCTCACCATCAACAGATTCCTACGAGCAGTACTTC. It codes for CASSPSTDSYEQYF.

The rearrangement uses TRBV19 and TRBJ1-5; 7 bases match TRBD1. CDR1 and CDR2 from the germline V gene are LNHDA and SQIVND (reference sequence). V shed 5 bases and J 3 bases; nucleotides not matched to a gene: 7. This CDR3 is built from 15 residues. CDR3 amino acids: CASSQSRGTNQPQHF. As DNA, the CDR3 is TGTGCCAGTAGTCAAAGCAGGGGGACCAATCAGCCCCAGCATTTT.

This rearrangement joins TRBV30 to TRBJ2-3; TRBD2 agrees at 7 bases. Germline values: CDR1 GTSNPN, CDR2 SVGIG (reference sequence). The CDR3 is 15 residues long. Trimming removed 2 bases from V and 4 bases from J; junction bases left unmatched: 9. CDR3 in DNA: TGTGCCTGGAGTCGGGGGGACCCTGGGGCAGATACGCAGTATTTT. Its translation: CAWSRGDPGADTQYF.

The chain recombines TRBV6-1 with TRBJ1-4; D unclear. Deletions cut 0 bases from V and 7 bases from J, with 9 bases between. In germline, CDR1 is MNHNS, CDR2 SASEGT. The CDR3 length is 14 residues. The CDR3 loop is CASSEAGLLEKLFF. The CDR3 nucleotides are TGTGCCAGCAGTGAAGCTGGGCTTCTTGAAAAACTGTTTTTT.

Comment on this clone: Other DNA sequences within the sample encode an identical CDR3. The chain links TRBV6-5 to TRBJ2-7; 8 positions match TRBD1. The germline gives CDR1 MNHEY, CDR2 SVGAGI. Germline trimming cut 6 bases from V and 4 bases from J; bases unmatched to any gene: 2. The CDR3 spans 12 residues. The CDR3 loop is CASSRGPYEQYF. The DNA for the CDR3 is TGTGCCAGCAGCAGGGGGCCGTACGAGCAGTACTTC.

The rearrangement joins TRBV5-4 to TRBJ1-3; D might be TRBD1 (6 bases). The V end lost 2 bases, the J end lost 2 bases, and 11 bases lay between the germline ends. The CDR3 spans 15 residues. CDR1 is SGHNT, CDR2 YYREEE, per germline (reference sequence). CDR3 loop: CASSFTGIAGNTIYF. The CDR3 nucleotides are TGTGCCAGCAGCTTCACAGGGATCGCTGGAAACACCATATATTTT.

This clone was seen once. V usage is TRBV7-9 and J usage is TRBJ2-5; TRBD2 might be the D (5 bases). Germline V CDR1 and CDR2: SEHNR, FQNEAQ (reference sequence). The CDR3 sequence is 16 residues long. V lost 1 base to trimming and J lost 0 bases, with 12 bases between them. CDR3 sequence: CASSLEALVYQETQYF. In nucleotides, the CDR3 is TGTGCCAGCAGCTTAGAGGCACTAGTGTACCAAGAGACCCAGTACTTC. The whole variable domain, remainder taken from reference TRBV7-9 and TRBJ2-5, is DTGVSQNPRHKITKRGQNVTFRCDPISEHNRLYWYRQTLGQGPEFLTYFQNEAQLEKSRLLSDRFSAERPKGSFSTLEIQRTEQGDSAMYLCASSLEALVYQETQYFGPGTRLLVL.

This chain links TRBV30 with TRBJ2-1, with 12 bases lining up with TRBD2. V lost 2 bases and J lost 1; bases outside the gene matches: 9. The CDR3 covers 18 residues. Germline V gene sequence: CDR1 GTSNPN, CDR2 SVGIG (reference sequence). CDR3 in DNA: TGTGCCTGGAGTCACCGGACTAGCGGGATCAGTTCCTACAATGAGCAGTTCTTC. It codes for CAWSHRTSGISSYNEQFF.

This sequence joins TRBV11-2 and TRBJ1-2; 10 nucleotides match TRBD1. The CDR3 length is 15 residues. The germline gives CDR1 SGHAT, CDR2 FQNNGV. The V segment lost 5 bases and the J segment 5 bases; nucleotides outside the gene matches: 8. CDR3 coding DNA: TGTGCCAGCAGCGGACCGGACAGGGGGTTTTATGGCTACACCTTC. Translating it yields CASSGPDRGFYGYTF.

CDR3 DNA sequence: TGTGCCAGCAGTGACTTAGCGGGGGGGCATTACAATGAGCAGTTCTTC. Translation gives CASSDLAGGHYNEQFF. V is TRBV9 and J is TRBJ2-1, with 11 bases aligning to TRBD2. V lost 5 bases, J lost 4 bases, and 8 bases stayed unmatched. From germline, CDR1 is SGDLS and CDR2 YYNGEE. CDR3 size: 16 residues.

V gene TRBV6-5 combines with J gene TRBJ2-2, with D uncertain. The CDR3 runs to 13 residues. Germline V gives CDR1 MNHEY, CDR2 SVGAGI. The V end lost 5 bases, the J end lost 5 bases, and 9 bases lay between the germline ends. The chain's CDR3 is CASSPVRTGELFF. As DNA, the CDR3 is TGTGCCAGCAGTCCCGTTAGAACCGGGGAGCTGTTTTTT.

The V and J genes are TRBV4-1 and TRBJ2-6, with no clear D. Per the germline V gene, CDR1 is MGHRA and CDR2 is YSYEKL. The CDR3 runs to 15 residues. Deletions cut 2 bases from V and 6 bases from J, with 11 bases between. DNA of the CDR3: TGCGCCAGCAGCCAAACCTCCTCGGCGGCCAACGTCCTGACTTTC. Its protein is CASSQTSSAANVLTF.

V gene TRBV13 combines with J gene TRBJ1-3; no clear D gene. The CDR3 length is 16 residues. CDR1 and CDR2 (germline): PRHDT, FYEKMQ (reference sequence). Trimming stripped 1 base from V and 4 bases from J, with 14 bases between. For the CDR3, the DNA is TGTGCCAGCAGCTTAGAGCGTGGGCGACTCGGAAACACCATATATTTT. It encodes CASSLERGRLGNTIYF.

This clone was observed a few times. This chain links TRBV29-1 with TRBJ1-1, with D possibly matching TRBD1 (6 bases). Trimming took 1 base from V and 1 from J, leaving 19 bases between them. The CDR3 extends over 17 amino acids. Germline CDR1 reads SQVTM; CDR2 reads ANQGSEA. CDR3 residues: CSVEARVIGRGNTEAFF. CDR3 DNA: TGCAGCGTTGAAGCCCGGGTAATAGGCAGGGGGAACACTGAAGCTTTCTTT.

The CDR3 region is CASSPQGLTTDTQYF. As DNA, the CDR3 is TGTGCCAGCAGCCCTCAGGGACTAACTACAGATACGCAGTATTTT. The rearrangement uses TRBV7-2 and TRBJ2-3, with TRBD2 matching over 7 bases. Germline loops: CDR1 SGHTA, CDR2 FQGNSA. Trimming removed 5 bases from V and 3 bases from J; junction bases left unmatched: 8. This CDR3 is 15 amino acids long.

This chain links TRBV6-5 with TRBJ2-3; unclear D gene. V was trimmed by 7 bases and J by 0 bases, leaving 8 bases between them. Germline V gives CDR1 MNHEY, CDR2 SVGAGI. The CDR3 covers 13 residues. The CDR3 region is CASTDPSTDTQYF. CDR3 in DNA: TGTGCCAGCACGGACCCTAGCACAGATACGCAGTATTTT.

This clone was recorded only once. This rearrangement joins TRBV6-1 to TRBJ2-2, with TRBD1 matching over 7 bases. The CDR3 is made up of 14 amino acids. J gave up 4 bases and V 6 bases, and 5 bases lay outside the gene matches. Looked up from germline, CDR1 is MNHNS and CDR2 is SASEGT. This CDR3 reads CASRLDRVTGELFF. The DNA for the CDR3 is TGTGCCAGCAGACTCGACAGGGTCACCGGGGAGCTGTTTTTT.

The chain combines TRBV7-2 with TRBJ1-3, with TRBD1 as a possible D gene (6 bases). Trimming shortened V by 5 bases and J by 0 bases, and 23 bases separated the two germline ends. Looked up from germline, CDR1 is SGHTA and CDR2 is FQGNSA. This CDR3 is 19 amino acids long. The CDR3 loop is CASSLRTSRGAVSGNTIYF. Written as DNA, the CDR3 is TGTGCCAGCAGCCTACGGACTTCACGGGGGGCCGTCTCTGGAAACACCATATATTTT.